This T cell receptor (beta chain) was recorded in a study of blood T cell repertoires in COVID-19. Study background: Spain, Italy and the United States supplied samples that represented acute and convalescent COVID-19.

This clone was recorded a few times. The V gene lost 2 bases and the J gene lost 7 bases, with 14 bases spanning the gap. CDR1 is MNHEY, CDR2 SVGAGI, per germline. The CDR3 sequence is 14 residues long. Measured with immunoSEQ multiplex PCR; TCRdb has only the in-frame clones, and not every one. The sample holds about 170,000 clones; around 80% are singletons and the top ten take more than 14%. The chain carries TRBV6-5 and TRBJ1-1; D possibly corresponds to TRBD1 (5 bases). Source material: peripheral blood. The clonotype was recovered from a woman in her seventies with COVID-19, enrolled during active disease. The CDR3 DNA sequence: TGTGCCAGCAGTTACGATGCGACAGCTATTGAAGCTTTCTTT. The encoded protein is CASSYDATAIEAFF.